This is a list of T cell receptor beta chains from one sample in a study of cytomegalovirus exposure and HLA in healthy donors. TCRdb's table, derived via immunoSEQ multiplex PCR, lists solely in-frame clones and lacks some. The data show about 160,000 clones, approximately 80% seen once. The sample comprised PBMCs. These receptors were collected from a male donor in good health and CMV-seropositive. Both conserved end residues are part of each CDR3. A D gene is named only where the DNA matches it firmly. Where a row states a size, it is once, few, many or the class of an expanded clone; other rows omit it.

clone_size	d_call	v_call	j_call	cdr3_aa	cdr3_nt
.	.	TRBV2	TRBJ1-2	CASSESGTPEGYTF	TGTGCCAGCAGTGAAAGTGGGACACCTGAAGGCTACACCTTC
.	.	TRBV5-4	TRBJ1-2	CASSSADRTYYGYTF	TGTGCCAGCAGCTCCGCTGACAGAACCTACTATGGCTACACCTTC
.	TRBD1	TRBV9	TRBJ2-3	CASSVLRDRLTDTQYF	TGTGCCAGCAGCGTCCTCCGGGACAGGTTAACAGATACGCAGTATTTT
.	TRBD1	TRBV5-1	TRBJ2-7	CASSLKQGPTYEQYF	TGCGCCAGCAGCTTGAAACAGGGGCCTACCTACGAGCAGTACTTC
.	TRBD1	TRBV5-5	TRBJ1-4	CASDQGATNEKLFF	TGTGCCAGCGACCAGGGGGCAACTAATGAAAAACTGTTTTTT
.	.	TRBV10-1	TRBJ2-3	CASSEIGETDTQYF	TGCGCCAGCAGTGAAATCGGTGAGACAGATACGCAGTATTTT
once	.	TRBV6-5	TRBJ1-5	CASSYGPVNQPQHF	TGTGCCAGCAGTTACGGGCCGGTGAATCAGCCCCAGCATTTT
few	.	TRBV9	TRBJ2-5	CASSRTGYQETQYF	TGTGCCAGCAGCCGCACAGGGTATCAAGAGACCCAGTACTTC
.	TRBD1	TRBV18	TRBJ1-6	CASSPDRYNSPLHF	TGTGCCAGCTCACCGGACAGGTATAATTCACCCCTCCACTTT
.	.	TRBV19	TRBJ2-7	CASSIVSYVTEQYF	TGTGCCAGTAGTATAGTCTCCTATGTAACCGAGCAGTACTTC
.	.	TRBV11-3	TRBJ2-7	CASSLAGTNSYEQYF	TGTGCCAGCAGCTTAGCCGGGACAAACTCCTACGAGCAGTACTTC
.	.	TRBV7-2	TRBJ1-1	CASSLPFKRTVANTEAFF	TGTGCCAGCAGCCTCCCATTTAAACGGACAGTAGCGAACACTGAAGCTTTCTTT
.	.	TRBV10-3	TRBJ1-2	CAIRPPTGNYGYTF	TGTGCCATCAGGCCCCCTACAGGGAACTATGGCTACACCTTC
.	.	TRBV18	TRBJ2-1	CASSPNSDEQFF	TGTGCCAGCTCACCAAACTCGGATGAGCAGTTCTTC
.	TRBD2	TRBV5-1	TRBJ2-3	CASSSTSRGDTDTQYF	TGCGCCAGCAGCTCGACTAGCCGCGGGGACACAGATACGCAGTATTTT
.	.	TRBV29-1	TRBJ1-3	CSVVFGGNTIYF	TGCAGCGTTGTTTTCGGTGGAAACACCATATATTTT
.	.	TRBV6-4	TRBJ2-2	CASRPGTSNTGELFF	TGTGCCAGCAGGCCAGGGACTTCGAACACCGGGGAGCTGTTTTTT
.	TRBD1	TRBV5-1	TRBJ2-7	CASSPGQGFTYEQYF	TGCGCCAGCAGCCCTGGACAGGGGTTTACCTACGAGCAGTACTTC
.	TRBD1	TRBV5-1	TRBJ2-7	CASSPTPGQPADEQYF	TGCGCCAGCAGCCCCACCCCGGGACAGCCGGCCGACGAGCAGTACTTC
.	.	TRBV6-5	TRBJ1-6	CASGAGNNSPLHF	TGTGCCAGCGGCGCGGGGAATAATTCACCCCTCCACTTT
.	.	TRBV28	TRBJ2-3	CASSHGGGLVDTQYF	TGTGCCAGCAGTCATGGGGGGGGCCTCGTAGATACGCAGTATTTT
.	TRBD2	TRBV4-3	TRBJ2-3	CASSQDIDLAGSPDTQYF	TGCGCCAGCAGCCAAGATATAGACCTAGCGGGAAGTCCAGATACGCAGTATTTT
.	.	TRBV6-5	TRBJ2-3	CASRDSGVSTDTQYF	TGTGCCAGCAGGGACTCAGGGGTGAGCACAGATACGCAGTATTTT
.	.	TRBV5-6	TRBJ1-2	CASSLGEGGTF	TGTGCCAGCAGCTTGGGAGAGGGAGGCACCTTC
few	TRBD1	TRBV27	TRBJ2-7	CASRIPGQPYEQYF	TGTGCCAGCAGGATCCCGGGACAGCCCTACGAGCAGTACTTC
.	TRBD2	TRBV7-3	TRBJ2-2	CASSLTLAGGPGTGELFF	TGTGCCAGCAGCTTAACGCTAGCGGGAGGGCCAGGGACCGGGGAGCTGTTTTTT
.	TRBD1	TRBV18	TRBJ1-5	CASSPTGGGNQPQHF	TGTGCCAGCTCACCGACAGGGGGCGGCAATCAGCCCCAGCATTTT
.	.	TRBV5-6	TRBJ1-1	CASSPPGRRVRNTEAFF	TGTGCCAGCAGCCCGCCCGGGAGGAGGGTGCGGAACACTGAAGCTTTCTTT
.	.	TRBV28	TRBJ2-7	CASSLGGHWQYF	TGTGCCAGCAGTTTGGGGGGGCACTGGCAGTACTTC
.	.	TRBV5-6	TRBJ2-5	CASSLAGRRRAGQDF	TGTGCCAGCAGCTTGGCCGGACGGCGGCGTGCGGGCCAAGACTTC
few	.	TRBV28	TRBJ1-2	CASSLTSASQSYGYTF	TGTGCCAGCAGTTTGACTAGCGCCAGCCAGTCCTATGGCTACACCTTC
.	TRBD2	TRBV10-3	TRBJ2-7	CATYSGTGEQYF	TGTGCCACCTATAGCGGGACCGGCGAGCAGTACTTC
.	.	TRBV7-8	TRBJ1-1	CASSLGTRNTEAFF	TGTGCCAGCAGCTTAGGGACTCGGAACACTGAAGCTTTCTTT
.	TRBD1	TRBV15	TRBJ1-3	CATSRDRGMEGNTIYF	TGTGCCACCAGCAGGGACAGGGGGATGGAGGGAAACACCATATATTTT
.	.	TRBV2	TRBJ2-2	CASSELFANTGELFF	TGTGCCAGCAGTGAACTGTTCGCGAACACCGGGGAGCTGTTTTTT
.	.	TRBV9	TRBJ2-3	CASSVEAGRFTDTQYF	TGTGCCAGCAGCGTAGAGGCAGGAAGATTCACAGATACGCAGTATTTT
.	.	TRBV6-5	TRBJ2-7	CASSPGGSYEQYF	TGTGCCAGCAGTCCCGGGGGAAGCTACGAGCAGTACTTC
.	TRBD2	TRBV7-9	TRBJ2-7	CASSWGGKTRDYEQYF	TGTGCCAGCAGCTGGGGGGGTAAAACGCGGGACTACGAGCAGTACTTC
few	TRBD1	TRBV5-4	TRBJ2-7	CASSPGQGSYEQYF	TGTGCCAGCAGCCCGGGACAGGGTTCCTACGAGCAGTACTTC
.	.	TRBV11-1	TRBJ1-5	CASSTRTGEYQPQHF	TGTGCCAGCAGCACGCGGACGGGGGAGTATCAGCCCCAGCATTTT
.	TRBD1	TRBV4-2	TRBJ1-5	CASSEDRDLGNQPQHF	TGTGCCAGCAGCGAAGACAGGGATTTGGGCAATCAGCCCCAGCATTTT
few	.	TRBV19	TRBJ2-7	CASSLPGGYEQYF	TGTGCCAGTAGTTTACCAGGTGGATACGAGCAGTACTTC
.	TRBD1	TRBV7-9	TRBJ1-1	CSSSLPRDRGPNTEAFF	TGTTCCAGCAGCTTACCTAGGGACAGGGGACCAAACACTGAAGCTTTCTTT
.	TRBD2	TRBV19	TRBJ2-7	CASSIDLGRGDEQYF	TGTGCCAGTAGTATAGACCTAGGGCGGGGGGACGAGCAGTACTTC
.	.	TRBV14	TRBJ2-3	CASSHTGTLRTDTQYF	TGTGCCAGCAGCCACACCGGGACACTCCGCACAGATACGCAGTATTTT
.	.	TRBV27	TRBJ2-7	CASSSGAAYEQYF	TGTGCCAGCAGCTCTGGGGCAGCCTACGAGCAGTACTTC